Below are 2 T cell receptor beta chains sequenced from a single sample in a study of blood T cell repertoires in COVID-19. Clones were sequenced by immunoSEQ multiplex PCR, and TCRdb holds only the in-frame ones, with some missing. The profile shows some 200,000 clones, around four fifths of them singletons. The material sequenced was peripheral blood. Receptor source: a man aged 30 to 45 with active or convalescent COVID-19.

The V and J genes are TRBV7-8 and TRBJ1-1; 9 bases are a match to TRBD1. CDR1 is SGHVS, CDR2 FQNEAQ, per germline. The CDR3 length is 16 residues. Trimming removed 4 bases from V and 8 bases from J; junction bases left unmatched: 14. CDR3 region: CASSSGAGQGRIEAFF. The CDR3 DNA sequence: TGTGCCAGCAGCTCGGGTGCGGGACAGGGAAGAATCGAAGCTTTCTTT.

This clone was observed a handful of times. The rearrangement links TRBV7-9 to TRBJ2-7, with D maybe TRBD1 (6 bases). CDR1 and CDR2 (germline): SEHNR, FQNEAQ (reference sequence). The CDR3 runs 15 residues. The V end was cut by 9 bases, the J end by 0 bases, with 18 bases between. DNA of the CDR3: TGTGCCAGAAGCGGTGCCCGGGACACCTCCTACGAGCAGTACGTC. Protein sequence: CARSGARDTSYEQYV.